What follows is one T cell receptor (beta chain) and its context. Germline CDR1 is MDHEN and CDR2 is SYDVKM. V lost 6 bases to trimming and J lost 5 bases, with 13 bases between them. The length of the CDR3 is 13 residues. This record comes from a study of tumor T cells in aggressive B-cell lymphoma. Here immunoSEQ multiplex PCR was the method, and the copy in TCRdb shows in-frame clones only, minus some. The sample lists approximately 4,300 clones, over 70% occurring once. The sample comprised tumor tissue. The source is an adult with diffuse large B cell lymphoma. The chain joins TRBV28 to TRBJ1-2; D is ambiguous. Here the CDR3 reads CASSPAAEYGYTF. The DNA of the CDR3 is TGTGCCAGCAGCCCGGCGGCGGAATATGGCTACACCTTC.